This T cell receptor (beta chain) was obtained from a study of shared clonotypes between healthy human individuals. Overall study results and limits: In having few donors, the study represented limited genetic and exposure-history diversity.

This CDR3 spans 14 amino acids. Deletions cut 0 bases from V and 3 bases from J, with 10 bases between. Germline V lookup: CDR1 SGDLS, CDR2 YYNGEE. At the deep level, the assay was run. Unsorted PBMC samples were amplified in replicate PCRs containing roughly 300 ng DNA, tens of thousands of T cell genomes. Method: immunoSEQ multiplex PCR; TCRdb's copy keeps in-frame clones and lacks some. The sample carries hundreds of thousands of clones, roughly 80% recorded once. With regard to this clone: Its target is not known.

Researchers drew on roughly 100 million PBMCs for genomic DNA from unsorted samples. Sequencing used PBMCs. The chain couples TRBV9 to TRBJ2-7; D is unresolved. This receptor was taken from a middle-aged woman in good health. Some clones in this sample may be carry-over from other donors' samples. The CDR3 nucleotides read TGTGCCAGCAGCGTAGTGGCTGACAACTACGAGCAGTACTTC. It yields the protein CASSVVADNYEQYF.